The clone carrying this T cell receptor beta chain was recorded many times. Trimming cost V 0 bases and J 6 bases; bases outside gene matches: 3. The CDR3 has 15 amino acids. CDR1 is SGHTA, CDR2 FQGNSA, per germline. These data are taken from a study of T cells after yellow fever vaccination. TCRdb called the 5' RACE reads again in MiXCR, with one record for every CDR3 protein. The sample contains about 400,000 distinct CDR3 sequences, over 5% of which appear only once. This clonotype was obtained from a man aged 25 to 40 who received the YFV17D yellow fever vaccine. This chain links TRBV7-2 with TRBJ2-1; TRBD1 aligns across 9 bases. Source: PBMCs, taken 5 days after the yellow fever booster vaccination. DNA for the CDR3: TGTGCCAGCAGCTTAGCGGGACAGGGTCGCAATGAGCAGTTCTTC. Its translation: CASSLAGQGRNEQFF.